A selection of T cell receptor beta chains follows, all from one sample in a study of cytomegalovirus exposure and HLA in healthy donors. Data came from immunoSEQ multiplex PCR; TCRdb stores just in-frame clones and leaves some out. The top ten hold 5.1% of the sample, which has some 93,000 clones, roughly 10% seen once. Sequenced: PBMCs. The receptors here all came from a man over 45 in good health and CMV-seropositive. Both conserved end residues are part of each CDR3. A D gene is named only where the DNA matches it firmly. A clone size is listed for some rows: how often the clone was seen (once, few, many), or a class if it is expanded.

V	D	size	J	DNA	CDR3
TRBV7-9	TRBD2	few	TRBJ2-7	TGTGCCAGCAGCTTCCTAGCGGGAAACATCCACGAGCAGTACTTC	CASSFLAGNIHEQYF
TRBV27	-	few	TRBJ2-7	TGTGCCAGCAGTCCCCCCCCCTTCAGCGAGCAGTACTTC	CASSPPPFSEQYF
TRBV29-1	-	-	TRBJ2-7	TGCAGCGTTTGGGGGGCTAGCGGCACCTACGAGCAGTACTTC	CSVWGASGTYEQYF
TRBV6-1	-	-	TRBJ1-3	TGTGCCAGCTACAGGCAAATGGGAAACACCATATATTTT	CASYRQMGNTIYF
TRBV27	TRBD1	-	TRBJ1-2	TGTGCCAGCAGTGGGACAGGATTCGGCTATGGCTACACCTTC	CASSGTGFGYGYTF
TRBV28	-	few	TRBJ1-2	TGTGCCATTCAGAGCGGGTACTATGGCTACACCTTC	CAIQSGYYGYTF
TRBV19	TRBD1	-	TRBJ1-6	TGTGCCAGTAGTATACGGGACAGGGATAATTCACCCCTCCACTTT	CASSIRDRDNSPLHF
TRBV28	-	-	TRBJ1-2	TGTGCCAGCAGTTTAATCTCTCTCGACACCCGGCCGAATGGCTACACCTTC	CASSLISLDTRPNGYTF
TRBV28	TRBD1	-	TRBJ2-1	TGTGCCAGCAGTTCCCGAGCCGGGACAGTCCACAATGAGCAGTTCTTC	CASSSRAGTVHNEQFF
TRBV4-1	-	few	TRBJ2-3	TGCACCAGCAGCCAAGACCCTTCCGGGGGCACAGATACGCAGTATTTT	CTSSQDPSGGTDTQYF
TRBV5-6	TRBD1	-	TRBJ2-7	TGTGCCAGCACCCTTGGGGACAGAAGCTCCTACGAGCAGTACTTC	CASTLGDRSSYEQYF